One sample yielded the 32 T cell receptor beta chains listed below, sequenced in a study of CD8+CD57+ T cells in acquired aplastic anemia. The authors sequenced patients whose flow cytometry had shown CD8+CD57+ cell expansion. Genomic DNA templated the TCR beta VDJ and CDR3 profiling. TCRdb used MiXCR to reprocess the reads, holding one entry per CDR3 protein. The sample shows about 160,000 distinct CDR3 sequences, 65% to 75% of them seen only once. Sequenced: sorted CD4+, CD8+, or CD8+CD57+ T cells (not recorded which) from PBMCs. The receptors here all came from a human donor with aplastic anemia.

The gene calls are TRBV11-3 and TRBJ2-7; D uncertain. Per germline, CDR1 SGHNT and CDR2 YENEEA. Trimming took off 5 bases at V and 6 bases at J, with 14 bases between the two ends. The CDR3 runs to 13 residues. The CDR3 nucleotides read TGTGCCAGCAGCCATCTACGGACGGGCGAGCAGTACTTC. Translating gives CASSHLRTGEQYF.

The chain links TRBV20-1 to TRBJ1-6; TRBD1 is a possible D gene (5 bases). Germline assignment: CDR1 DFQATT and CDR2 SNEGSKA (reference sequence). The V and J ends lost 5 bases and 5 bases respectively, with 10 bases between them. The CDR3 contains 13 residues. CDR3 in amino acids: CSAAQGDNSPLHF. The CDR3 DNA sequence: TGCAGTGCTGCCCAAGGGGATAATTCACCCCTCCACTTT.

The chain uses TRBV24-1 and TRBJ1-5, with TRBD1 identical over 7 bases. Germline V gives CDR1 KGHDR, CDR2 SFDVKD. This CDR3 comprises 15 residues. Trimming at V came to 3 bases and at J to 4 bases, leaving 5 bases not matched to a gene. The CDR3 sequence: CATSDAGGRNQPQHF. The CDR3 nucleotides read TGTGCCACCAGTGATGCAGGGGGTCGAAATCAGCCCCAGCATTTT.

The chain has TRBV6-1 and TRBJ2-7, with D maybe TRBD1 (5 bases). V was shortened by 0 bases and J by 6 bases, with 9 bases between the two germline ends. In germline, CDR1 is MNHNS, CDR2 SASEGT. The CDR3 extends over 13 amino acids. The CDR3 DNA follows: TGTGCCAGCAGTGAAGCGCTTGGGGCCGAGCAGTACTTC. Protein sequence: CASSEALGAEQYF.

V usage is TRBV19 and J usage is TRBJ1-2; D not certain. Germline V CDR1 and CDR2: LNHDA, SQIVND (reference sequence). V was pared by 1 base and J by 8 bases, with 8 bases between. The CDR3 has 12 amino acids. The CDR3 sequence: CASSIGEGGYTF. The CDR3 region has the DNA TGTGCCAGTAGTATAGGCGAGGGAGGCTACACCTTC.

This clonotype was counted only a few times. The V gene is TRBV19, the J gene TRBJ1-2; 10 nucleotides line up with TRBD1. Germline V CDR1 and CDR2: LNHDA, SQIVND (reference sequence). This CDR3 contains 16 residues. V lost 5 bases, J lost 2 bases, and 8 bases stayed unmatched. The CDR3, as DNA: TGTGCCAGTAGTGTAATAAGGACAGGGGGGAACTATGGCTACACCTTC. Translation: CASSVIRTGGNYGYTF.

This clonotype was picked up one time. The chain has TRBV20-1 and TRBJ1-1; D remains unclear. The CDR3 has 13 amino acids. The germline gives CDR1 DFQATT, CDR2 SNEGSKA (reference sequence). The V end was cut by 3 bases, the J end by 4 bases, with 12 bases between. CDR3 bases: TGCAGTGCTAGGCGAGGGAGTGGCACTGAAGCTTTCTTT. Translation gives CSARRGSGTEAFF.

The DNA for the CDR3 is TGTGCCACCAGTGAGCATGACAGGGGGAATGAGCAGTTCTTC. Protein product: CATSEHDRGNEQFF. The chain links TRBV24-1 to TRBJ2-1; 9 bases map to TRBD1. Germline V gene lookup returns CDR1 KGHDR and CDR2 SFDVKD. The length of the CDR3 is 14 residues. The junction had 4 bases not matched to a gene; V was cut back by 4 bases and J by 7 bases.

This chain uses TRBV2 with TRBJ2-5; 7 positions agree with TRBD2. CDR3 length equals 14 residues. Per the germline V gene, CDR1 is SNHLY and CDR2 is FYNNEI. The V segment lost 4 bases and the J segment 4 bases; nucleotides outside the gene matches: 6. Written as DNA, the CDR3 is TGTGCCAGCAGTGCGGACTCGGGGGGAGAGACCCAGTACTTC. This encodes CASSADSGGETQYF.

The V call is TRBV15, the J call TRBJ1-5, with D possibly being TRBD1 (5 bases). The V gene's germline CDR1 is LNHNV and CDR2 YYDKDF (reference sequence). The length of the CDR3 is 15 residues. Deletions cut 0 bases from V and 5 bases from J, with 11 bases between. CDR3 nucleotide sequence: TGTGCCACCAGCAGAGATAGGGGTGAACATCAGCCCCAGCATTTT. Residues: CATSRDRGEHQPQHF.

The rearrangement links TRBV24-1 to TRBJ2-7; TRBD1 matches 10 bases. Trimming cost V 4 bases and J 7 bases; bases outside gene matches: 9. Looked up from germline, CDR1 is KGHDR and CDR2 is SFDVKD. This CDR3 is built from 15 residues. CDR3 loop: CATSEGRDRGVEQYF. CDR3 nucleotides: TGTGCCACCAGTGAAGGCCGGGACAGGGGCGTTGAGCAGTACTTC.

This rearrangement joins TRBV20-1 to TRBJ2-7; 10 nucleotides match TRBD2. Germline V gives CDR1 DFQATT, CDR2 SNEGSKA (reference sequence). Losses at the gene ends were 4 bases for V and 3 bases for J; bases not matched to a gene: 6. The CDR3 is 14 amino acids. The CDR3 nucleotides read TGCAGTGCTATACCCGGGACTAGCGACTACGAGCAGTACTTC. It encodes CSAIPGTSDYEQYF.

This chain uses TRBV12-3 or TRBV12-4 with TRBJ1-3, with unresolved D. The CDR3 totals 14 residues. Trimming cost V 3 bases and J 3 bases, with 9 bases left between them. The CDR3 region has the DNA TGTGCCAGCAGTTTCCCCAGGATTGGAAACACCATATATTTT. The encoded protein is CASSFPRIGNTIYF.

The rearrangement links TRBV25-1 to TRBJ2-3; TRBD2 is a possible D gene (6 bases). The CDR3 extends over 16 amino acids. Trimming took 6 bases from V and 6 from J, leaving 22 bases between them. The germline CDR1 and CDR2 sequences are MGHDK and SYGVNS. This chain's CDR3 is CASSLSGGAFDDTQYF. For the CDR3, the DNA is TGTGCCAGCAGCCTATCCGGAGGGGCCTTCGATGATACGCAGTATTTT.

The chain recombines TRBV4-2 with TRBJ2-7, with 7 bases aligning to TRBD2. V lost 4 bases and J lost 7; bases outside the gene matches: 4. The CDR3 loop spans 12 amino acids. The germline CDR1 and CDR2 sequences are LGHNA and YNFKEQ. In nucleotides, the CDR3 is TGTGCCAGCAGCCCCCAGGGAGGGGAGCAGTACTTC. Its protein product is CASSPQGGEQYF.

This rearrangement joins TRBV20-1 to TRBJ2-1; D remains ambiguous. Germline CDR1 and CDR2: DFQATT and SNEGSKA (reference sequence). This CDR3 spans 15 amino acids. V dropped 6 bases and J dropped 1 base, with 16 bases sitting between them. The CDR3 here is CSAVLPRPSYNEQFF. The CDR3 DNA follows: TGCAGTGCCGTGCTCCCTCGGCCGTCCTACAATGAGCAGTTCTTC.

The chain joins TRBV9 to TRBJ2-3; D gene unclear. V was trimmed by 0 bases and J by 4 bases, leaving 9 bases between them. The CDR3 has 14 amino acids. CDR1 is SGDLS and CDR2 is YYNGEE in the germline V gene. DNA of the CDR3: TGTGCCAGCAGCGTAGTAGGAGCAGCAGATACGCAGTATTTT. It specifies CASSVVGAADTQYF.

This chain joins TRBV29-1 and TRBJ2-2; 11 bases are a match to TRBD2. The CDR3 sequence is 15 residues long. The germline CDR1 and CDR2 sequences are SQVTM and ANQGSEA. V shed 4 bases and J 9 bases; nucleotides not matched to a gene: 10. As DNA, the CDR3 is TGCAGCGTTGGAACTAGCGGGGGTCAGTTGCGGGAGCTGTTTTTT. Its translation is CSVGTSGGQLRELFF.

The J gene is TRBJ1-3, the V gene TRBV28; D gene uncertain. Germline V CDR1 and CDR2: MDHEN, SYDVKM. The CDR3 extends over 13 amino acids. Trimming shortened V by 3 bases and J by 7 bases, and 10 bases separated the two germline ends. CDR3 sequence reads: CASSFAVGNTIYF. As DNA, the CDR3 is TGTGCCAGCAGTTTCGCGGTTGGGAACACCATATATTTT.

The CDR3 sequence is CASTPVTDEAFF. CDR3 DNA: TGTGCCAGCACCCCTGTGACAGACGAAGCTTTCTTT. The chain combines TRBV7-9 with TRBJ1-1; a possible D gene is TRBD1 (5 bases). This CDR3 comprises 12 residues. Germline V gene lookup returns CDR1 SEHNR and CDR2 FQNEAQ (reference sequence). Trimming removed 7 bases at V and 8 bases at J, with 14 bases between.

At least ten counts were recorded for this clonotype. The chain carries TRBV20-1 and TRBJ2-7; D uncertain. The CDR3 contains 13 residues. V lost 1 base, J lost 2 bases, and 9 bases lay in between. CDR1 is DFQATT and CDR2 is SNEGSKA in the germline V gene (reference sequence). CDR3 sequence: CSARADGTYEQYF. CDR3 bases: TGCAGTGCTAGAGCGGACGGTACCTACGAGCAGTACTTC.

This chain connects TRBV7-9 to TRBJ2-1; D perhaps matches TRBD2 (5 bases). V was clipped by 2 bases and J by 5 bases, with 7 bases between them. This CDR3 is built from 13 residues. The V gene's germline CDR1 is SEHNR and CDR2 FQNEAQ (reference sequence). This CDR3 is CASSLLRDNEQFF. Written as DNA, the CDR3 is TGTGCCAGCAGCTTATTGAGGGACAATGAGCAGTTCTTC.

CDR3 region: CAIRGTSGEQETQYF. In DNA, the CDR3 is TGTGCCATCAGGGGGACTAGCGGGGAACAAGAGACCCAGTACTTC. This sequence joins TRBV10-3 and TRBJ2-5; TRBD2 aligns across 13 bases. Germline lookup yields CDR1 ENHRY and CDR2 SYGVKD. With V trimmed by 6 bases and J by 2 bases, 3 bases remained unmatched. CDR3 length equals 15 residues.

The chain has TRBV20-1 and TRBJ2-6; either TRBD1 or TRBD2 may fit D (5 bases each). This CDR3 has 16 amino acids. The germline V gene has CDR1 DFQATT and CDR2 SNEGSKA (reference sequence). Trimming removed 0 bases at V and 0 bases at J, with 9 bases between. CDR3 bases: TGCAGTGCTAGAGATCTGGGGGACTCTGGGGCCAACGTCCTGACTTTC. It is translated as CSARDLGDSGANVLTF.

This clonotype was seen only once. The chain links TRBV29-1 to TRBJ2-1; TRBD1 matches at 7 bases. With 6 bases clipped from V and 9 bases from J, the junction kept 8 bases outside the gene matches. Looked up from germline, CDR1 is SQVTM and CDR2 is ANQGSEA. This CDR3 is 12 amino acids long. The CDR3 protein is CSVADREPEQFF. Here the CDR3 DNA reads TGCAGCGTGGCCGACAGGGAACCTGAGCAGTTCTTC.

The CDR3 coding sequence is TGTGCCAGCAGTGACAGGGGGCGCCCCGGGGAGCTGTTTTTT. Encoded protein: CASSDRGRPGELFF. The V call is TRBV2, the J call TRBJ2-2, with 8 nucleotides matching TRBD1. CDR3 length: 14 amino acids. Germline V gene data show CDR1 as SNHLY and CDR2 as FYNNEI. J gave up 6 bases and V 3 bases, and 3 bases lay outside the gene matches.

In this sample, this clonotype turned up once. The chain carries TRBV10-3 and TRBJ2-1, with TRBD2 matching 7 bases. CDR3 length: 13 residues. V gave up 7 bases and J gave up 5 bases; unmatched junction bases: 5. Germline V CDR1 and CDR2: ENHRY, SYGVKD. CDR3 amino acids: CAITSGVNNEQFF. CDR3 sequence (DNA): TGTGCCATCACCAGCGGGGTAAACAATGAGCAGTTCTTC.

This clonotype was seen more than once but under ten times. The chain employs TRBV7-9 and TRBJ2-1; D is perhaps TRBD1 (6 bases). The CDR3 loop spans 15 amino acids. V was pared by 2 bases and J by 3 bases, with 11 bases between. The germline V gene has CDR1 SEHNR and CDR2 FQNEAQ (reference sequence). The CDR3 is CASSLTGSDYNEQFF. The CDR3 DNA follows: TGTGCCAGCAGCTTAACAGGGAGCGACTACAATGAGCAGTTCTTC. Full variable domain (missing parts from reference TRBV7-9 and TRBJ2-1): DTGVSQNPRHKITKRGQNVTFRCDPISEHNRLYWYRQTLGQGPEFLTYFQNEAQLEKSRLLSDRFSAERPKGSFSTLEIQRTEQGDSAMYLCASSLTGSDYNEQFFGPGTRLTVL.

This clonotype was recorded many times. The gene calls are TRBV20-1 and TRBJ2-7, with no clear D. Germline CDR1 is DFQATT and CDR2 is SNEGSKA (reference sequence). V shed 5 bases and J shed 6 bases, with 11 bases lying between them. The CDR3 has 11 residues. The CDR3 sequence: CSAQPEVEQYV. Here the CDR3 DNA reads TGCAGTGCTCAGCCCGAGGTCGAGCAGTACGTC.

This chain uses TRBV10-1 with TRBJ2-5; D may correspond to TRBD1 or TRBD2 (7 bases each). Trimming removed 6 bases from V and 5 bases from J, with 19 bases in between. This CDR3 spans 15 amino acids. The V gene's germline CDR1 is WNHNN and CDR2 SYGVQD (reference sequence). CDR3 sequence reads: CASRGGTAVGETQYF. Here the CDR3 DNA reads TGCGCCAGCAGGGGGGGGACAGCCGTTGGGGAGACCCAGTACTTC.

The chain has TRBV12-3 or TRBV12-4 and TRBJ2-5; unclear D gene. V was pared by 7 bases and J by 5 bases, with 14 bases between. CDR3 length equals 13 residues. CDR3 protein: CASTQSGAETQYF. CDR3 DNA: TGTGCCAGCACTCAATCTGGTGCGGAGACCCAGTACTTC.

V and J are TRBV20-1 and TRBJ2-7, with 10 bases aligning to TRBD2. CDR3 length equals 13 residues. The J segment lost 6 bases and the V segment lost 6 bases, leaving 8 bases of the junction unmatched. Germline loops: CDR1 DFQATT, CDR2 SNEGSKA (reference sequence). CDR3 protein: CSARTSGGSEQYF. DNA of the CDR3: TGCAGTGCCAGGACTAGCGGAGGGAGCGAGCAGTACTTC.